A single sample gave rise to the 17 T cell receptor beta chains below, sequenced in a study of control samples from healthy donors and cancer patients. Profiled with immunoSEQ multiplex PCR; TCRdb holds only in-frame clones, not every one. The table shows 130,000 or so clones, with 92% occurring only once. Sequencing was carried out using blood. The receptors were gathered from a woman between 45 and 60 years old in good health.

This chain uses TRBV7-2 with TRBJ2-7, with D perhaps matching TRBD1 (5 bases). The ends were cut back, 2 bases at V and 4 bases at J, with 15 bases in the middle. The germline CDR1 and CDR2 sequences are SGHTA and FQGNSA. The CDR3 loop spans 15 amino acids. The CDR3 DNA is TGTGCCAGCAGCTTAAGCGCTCAGGGTCGATACGAGCAGTACTTC. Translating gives CASSLSAQGRYEQYF.

CDR3 amino acids: CASSETRQASGHGYTF. CDR3 coding DNA: TGTGCCAGCAGTGAAACCAGACAGGCTTCGGGGCATGGCTACACCTTC. The gene calls are TRBV6-1 and TRBJ1-2; TRBD1 might be the D (6 bases). V was trimmed by 2 bases and J by 6 bases, leaving 19 bases between them. CDR1 is MNHNS and CDR2 is SASEGT in the germline V gene. The CDR3 totals 16 residues.

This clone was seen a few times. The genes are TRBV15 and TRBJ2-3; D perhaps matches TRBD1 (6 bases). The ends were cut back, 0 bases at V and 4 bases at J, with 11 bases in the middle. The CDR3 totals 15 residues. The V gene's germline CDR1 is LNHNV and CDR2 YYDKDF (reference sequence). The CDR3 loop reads CATSRDSGGSDTQYF. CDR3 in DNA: TGTGCCACCAGCAGAGATAGTGGGGGCTCAGATACGCAGTATTTT.

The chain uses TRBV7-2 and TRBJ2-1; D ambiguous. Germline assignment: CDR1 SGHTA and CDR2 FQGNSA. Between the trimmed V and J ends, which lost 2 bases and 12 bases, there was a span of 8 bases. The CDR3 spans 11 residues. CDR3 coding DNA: TGTGCCAGCAGCTTAACAATGACGCAGTTCTTC. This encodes CASSLTMTQFF.

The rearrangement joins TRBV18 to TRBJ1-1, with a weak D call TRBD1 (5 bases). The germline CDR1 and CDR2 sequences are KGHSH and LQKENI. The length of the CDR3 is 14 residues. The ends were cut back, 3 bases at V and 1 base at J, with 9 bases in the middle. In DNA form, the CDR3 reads TGTGCCAGCTCACCGAGGACATCGAACACTGAAGCTTTCTTT. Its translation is CASSPRTSNTEAFF.

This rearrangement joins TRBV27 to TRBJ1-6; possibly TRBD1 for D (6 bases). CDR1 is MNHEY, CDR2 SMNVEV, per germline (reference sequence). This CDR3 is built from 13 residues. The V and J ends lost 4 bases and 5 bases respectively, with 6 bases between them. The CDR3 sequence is CASSWTDNSPLHF. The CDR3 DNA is TGTGCCAGCAGTTGGACAGATAATTCACCCCTCCACTTT.

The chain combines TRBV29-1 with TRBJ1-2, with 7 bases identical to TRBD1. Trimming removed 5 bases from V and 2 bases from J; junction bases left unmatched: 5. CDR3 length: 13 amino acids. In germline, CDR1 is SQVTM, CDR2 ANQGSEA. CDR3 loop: CSVLVGGNYGYTF. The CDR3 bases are TGCAGCGTTCTGGTAGGGGGCAACTATGGCTACACCTTC.

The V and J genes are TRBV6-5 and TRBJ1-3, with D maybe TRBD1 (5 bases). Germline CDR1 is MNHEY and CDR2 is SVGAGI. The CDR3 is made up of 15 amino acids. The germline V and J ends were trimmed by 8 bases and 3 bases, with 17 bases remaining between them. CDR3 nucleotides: TGTGCCAGCGAATCCCTCCGGGACGGTGGAAACACCATATATTTT. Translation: CASESLRDGGNTIYF.

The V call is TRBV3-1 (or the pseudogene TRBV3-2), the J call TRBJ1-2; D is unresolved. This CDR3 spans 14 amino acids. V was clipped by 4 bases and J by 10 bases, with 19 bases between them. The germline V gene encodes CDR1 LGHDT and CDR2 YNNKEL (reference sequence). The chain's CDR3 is CASSPTKKGFSYTF. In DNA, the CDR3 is TGTGCCAGCAGCCCTACAAAGAAGGGCTTCTCCTACACCTTC.

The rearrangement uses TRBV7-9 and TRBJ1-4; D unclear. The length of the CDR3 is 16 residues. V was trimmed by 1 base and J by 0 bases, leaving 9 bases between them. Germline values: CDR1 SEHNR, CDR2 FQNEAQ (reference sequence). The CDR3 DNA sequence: TGTGCCAGCAGCTTAGGTCCGATTGCAACTAATGAAAAACTGTTTTTT. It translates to CASSLGPIATNEKLFF.

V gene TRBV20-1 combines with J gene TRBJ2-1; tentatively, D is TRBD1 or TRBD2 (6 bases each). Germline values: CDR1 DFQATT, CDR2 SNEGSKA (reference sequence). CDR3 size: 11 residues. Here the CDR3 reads CSTGARGEQFF. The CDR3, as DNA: TGCAGCACGGGGGCGAGGGGTGAGCAGTTCTTC.

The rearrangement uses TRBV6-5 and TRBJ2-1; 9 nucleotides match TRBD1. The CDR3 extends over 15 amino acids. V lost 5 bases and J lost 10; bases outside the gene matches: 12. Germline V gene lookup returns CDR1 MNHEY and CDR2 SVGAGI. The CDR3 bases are TGTGCCAGCAGTCGTCCGGGACAGGGAATCGGGGAGCAGTTCTTC. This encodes CASSRPGQGIGEQFF.

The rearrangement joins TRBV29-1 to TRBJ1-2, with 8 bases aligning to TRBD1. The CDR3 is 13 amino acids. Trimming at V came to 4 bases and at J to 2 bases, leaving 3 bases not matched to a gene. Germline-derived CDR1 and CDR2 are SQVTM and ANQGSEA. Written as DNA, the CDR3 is TGCAGCGTTGGACAGGGGATGAACTATGGCTACACCTTC. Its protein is CSVGQGMNYGYTF. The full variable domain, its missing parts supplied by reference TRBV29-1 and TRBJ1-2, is SAVISQKPSRDICQRGTSLTIQCQVDSQVTMMFWYRQQPGQSLTLIATANQGSEATYESGFVIDKFPISRPNLTFSTLTVSNMSPEDSSIYLCSVGQGMNYGYTFGSGTRLTVV.

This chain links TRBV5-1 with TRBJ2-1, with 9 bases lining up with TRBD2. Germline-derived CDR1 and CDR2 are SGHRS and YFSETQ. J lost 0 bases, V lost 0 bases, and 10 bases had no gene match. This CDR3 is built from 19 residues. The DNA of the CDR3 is TGCGCCAGCAGCTTGGCGGCGGGGGGGCCTTCAACCTCCTACAATGAGCAGTTCTTC. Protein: CASSLAAGGPSTSYNEQFF.

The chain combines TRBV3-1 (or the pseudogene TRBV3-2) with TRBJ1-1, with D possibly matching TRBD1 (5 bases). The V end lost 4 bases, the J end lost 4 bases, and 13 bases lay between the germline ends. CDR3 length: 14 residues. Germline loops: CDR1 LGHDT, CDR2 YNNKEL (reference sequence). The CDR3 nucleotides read TGTGCCAGCAGCCTTGGCGGGGCTGGCACTGAAGCTTTCTTT. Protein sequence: CASSLGGAGTEAFF.

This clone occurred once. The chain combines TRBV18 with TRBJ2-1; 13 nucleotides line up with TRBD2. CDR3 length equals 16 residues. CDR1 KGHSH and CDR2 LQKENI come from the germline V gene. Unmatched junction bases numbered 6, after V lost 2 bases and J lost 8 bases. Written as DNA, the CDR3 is TGTGCCAGCTCACCATTGAGGACTAGCGGGAGCGATGAGCAGTTCTTC. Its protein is CASSPLRTSGSDEQFF.

CDR3 sequence (DNA): TGTGCCAGCAGCTCGCCGGGACAGGGGGCGTTGGGTGAGCAGTTCTTC. Amino acids: CASSSPGQGALGEQFF. The chain is built from TRBV5-4 and TRBJ2-1; 12 nucleotides line up with TRBD1. The CDR3 length is 16 residues. The J segment lost 9 bases and the V segment lost 3 bases, leaving 10 bases of the junction unmatched. Germline assignment: CDR1 SGHNT and CDR2 YYREEE (reference sequence).